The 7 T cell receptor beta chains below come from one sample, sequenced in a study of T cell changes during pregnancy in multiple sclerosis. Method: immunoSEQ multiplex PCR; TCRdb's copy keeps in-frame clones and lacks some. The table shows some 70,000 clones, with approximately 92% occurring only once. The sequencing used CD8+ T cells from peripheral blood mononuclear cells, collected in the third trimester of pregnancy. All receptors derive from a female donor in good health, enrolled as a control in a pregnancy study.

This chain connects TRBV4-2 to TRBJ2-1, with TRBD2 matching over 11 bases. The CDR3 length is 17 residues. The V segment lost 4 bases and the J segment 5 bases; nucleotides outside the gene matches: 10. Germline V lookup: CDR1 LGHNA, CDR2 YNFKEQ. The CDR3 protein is CASSPGLAGLGDNEQFF. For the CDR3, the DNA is TGTGCCAGCAGCCCCGGACTAGCGGGCTTGGGGGACAATGAGCAGTTCTTC.

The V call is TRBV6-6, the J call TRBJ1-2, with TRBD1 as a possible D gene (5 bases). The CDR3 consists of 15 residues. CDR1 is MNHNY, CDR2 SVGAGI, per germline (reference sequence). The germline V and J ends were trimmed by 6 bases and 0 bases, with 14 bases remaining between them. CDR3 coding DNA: TGTGCCAGCAGACAAACCCGGGGGACTAACTATGGCTACACCTTC. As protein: CASRQTRGTNYGYTF.

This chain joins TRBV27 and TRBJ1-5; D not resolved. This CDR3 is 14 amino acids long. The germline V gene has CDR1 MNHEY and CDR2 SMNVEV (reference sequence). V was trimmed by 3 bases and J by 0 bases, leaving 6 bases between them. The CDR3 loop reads CASSFPNSNQPQHF. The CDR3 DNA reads TGTGCCAGCAGTTTCCCTAATAGCAATCAGCCCCAGCATTTT.

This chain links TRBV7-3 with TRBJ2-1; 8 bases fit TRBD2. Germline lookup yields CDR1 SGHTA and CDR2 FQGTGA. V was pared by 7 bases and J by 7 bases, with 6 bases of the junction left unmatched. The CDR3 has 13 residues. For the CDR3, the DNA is TGTGCCAGCACTACCGGGGGGGCGAATGAGCAGTTCTTC. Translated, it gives CASTTGGANEQFF.

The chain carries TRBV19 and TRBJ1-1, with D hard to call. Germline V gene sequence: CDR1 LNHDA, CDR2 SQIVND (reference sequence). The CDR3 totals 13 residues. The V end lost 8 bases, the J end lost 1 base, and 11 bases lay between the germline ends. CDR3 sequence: CASSYSWNTEAFF. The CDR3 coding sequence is TGTGCCAGTTCCTATTCATGGAACACTGAAGCTTTCTTT.

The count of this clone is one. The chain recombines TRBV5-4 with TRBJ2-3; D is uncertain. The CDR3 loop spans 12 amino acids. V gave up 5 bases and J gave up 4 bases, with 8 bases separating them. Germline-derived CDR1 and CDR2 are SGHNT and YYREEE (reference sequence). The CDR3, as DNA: TGTGCCAGCAGTCAGGTGGCAGATACGCAGTATTTT. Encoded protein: CASSQVADTQYF. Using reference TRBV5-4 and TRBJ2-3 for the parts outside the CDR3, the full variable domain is ETGVTQSPTHLIKTRGQQVTLRCSSQSGHNTVSWYQQALGQGPQFIFQYYREEENGRGNFPPRFSGLQFPNYSSELNVNALELDDSALYLCASSQVADTQYFGPGTRLTVL.

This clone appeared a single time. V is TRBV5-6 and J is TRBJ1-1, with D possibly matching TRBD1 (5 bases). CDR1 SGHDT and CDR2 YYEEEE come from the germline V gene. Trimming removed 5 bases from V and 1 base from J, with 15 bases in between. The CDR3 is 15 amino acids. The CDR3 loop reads CASSRVGQGNTEAFF. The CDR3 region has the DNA TGTGCCAGCAGTCGAGTAGGTCAGGGGAACACTGAAGCTTTCTTT.